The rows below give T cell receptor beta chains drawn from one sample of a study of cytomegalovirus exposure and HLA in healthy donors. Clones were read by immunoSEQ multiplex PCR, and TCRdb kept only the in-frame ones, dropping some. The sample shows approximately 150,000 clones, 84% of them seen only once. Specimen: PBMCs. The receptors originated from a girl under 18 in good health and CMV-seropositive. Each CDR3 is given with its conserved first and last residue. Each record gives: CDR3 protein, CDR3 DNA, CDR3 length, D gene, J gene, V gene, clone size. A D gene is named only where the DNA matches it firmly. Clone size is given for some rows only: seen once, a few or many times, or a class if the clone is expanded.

cdr3_aa: CASSLSGQGSEQYF
cdr3_nt: TGTGCCAGCAGCTTATCTGGACAGGGTTCCGAGCAGTACTTC
cdr3_length: 14
d_call: TRBD1
j_call: TRBJ2-7
v_call: TRBV7-3
clone_size: NA

cdr3_aa: CASSKKRGGISGYTF
cdr3_nt: TGTGCCAGCAGCAAAAAGAGAGGGGGAATTAGTGGCTACACCTTC
cdr3_length: 15
d_call: NA
j_call: TRBJ1-2
v_call: TRBV21-1
clone_size: NA

cdr3_aa: CASSRDDSSGNTTYF
cdr3_nt: TGCGCCAGCAGCCGAGATGACAGCTCTGGAAACACCACATATTTT
cdr3_length: 15
d_call: NA
j_call: TRBJ1-3
v_call: TRBV5-1
clone_size: NA

cdr3_aa: CASSSRRGGKIGAFF
cdr3_nt: TGTGCCAGCAGTTCTAGAAGAGGGGGCAAAATTGGAGCTTTCTTT
cdr3_length: 15
d_call: TRBD1
j_call: TRBJ1-1
v_call: TRBV6-5
clone_size: NA

cdr3_aa: CASSLEGEGAEAFF
cdr3_nt: TGTGCCAGCAGCTTAGAGGGTGAGGGGGCAGAAGCTTTCTTT
cdr3_length: 14
d_call: TRBD1
j_call: TRBJ1-1
v_call: TRBV7-6
clone_size: NA

cdr3_aa: CASSSGGGLNYGYTF
cdr3_nt: TGTGCCAGCAGTTCGGGCGGGGGGCTTAACTATGGCTACACCTTC
cdr3_length: 15
d_call: NA
j_call: TRBJ1-2
v_call: TRBV27
clone_size: NA

cdr3_aa: CASSLGVSGGGAFNEQFF
cdr3_nt: TGTGCCAGCAGCTTAGGTGTGTCGGGCGGGGGGGCCTTTAATGAGCAGTTCTTC
cdr3_length: 18
d_call: TRBD2
j_call: TRBJ2-1
v_call: TRBV7-9
clone_size: NA

cdr3_aa: CASSLRRPVLEAEAFF
cdr3_nt: TGTGCCAGCAGCCTCCGGAGACCGGTCCTGGAGGCTGAAGCTTTCTTT
cdr3_length: 16
d_call: NA
j_call: TRBJ1-1
v_call: TRBV4-2
clone_size: NA

cdr3_aa: CASSPDREYGYTF
cdr3_nt: TGTGCCAGCAGCCCCGACAGGGAATATGGCTACACCTTC
cdr3_length: 13
d_call: TRBD1
j_call: TRBJ1-2
v_call: TRBV9
clone_size: NA

cdr3_aa: CASSPTGNEQYF
cdr3_nt: TGTGCCAGCAGCCCGACAGGGAACGAGCAGTACTTC
cdr3_length: 12
d_call: TRBD1
j_call: TRBJ2-7
v_call: TRBV5-8
clone_size: NA

cdr3_aa: CASSPGPGAYEQYF
cdr3_nt: TGTGCCAGCAGCCCCGGACCGGGGGCCTACGAGCAGTACTTC
cdr3_length: 14
d_call: NA
j_call: TRBJ2-7
v_call: TRBV9
clone_size: NA

cdr3_aa: CASSVARGSTDTQYF
cdr3_nt: TGTGCCAGCAGTGTCGCAAGGGGATCCACAGATACGCAGTATTTT
cdr3_length: 15
d_call: NA
j_call: TRBJ2-3
v_call: TRBV2
clone_size: NA

cdr3_aa: CASSLDRGGNYGYTF
cdr3_nt: TGTGCCAGCAGCCTCGACAGGGGAGGCAACTATGGCTACACCTTC
cdr3_length: 15
d_call: TRBD1
j_call: TRBJ1-2
v_call: TRBV7-9
clone_size: NA

cdr3_aa: CASSWRGTGGFNTEAFF
cdr3_nt: TGTGCCAGCAGCTGGAGGGGGACAGGGGGCTTTAACACTGAAGCTTTCTTT
cdr3_length: 17
d_call: TRBD1
j_call: TRBJ1-1
v_call: TRBV7-8
clone_size: NA

cdr3_aa: CASSYSLGANTEAFF
cdr3_nt: TGTGCCAGCAGTTACTCGTTAGGGGCCAACACTGAAGCTTTCTTT
cdr3_length: 15
d_call: NA
j_call: TRBJ1-1
v_call: TRBV5-4
clone_size: NA

cdr3_aa: CASSLNRGRRQFF
cdr3_nt: TGCGCCAGCAGCTTGAACAGGGGCCGCAGACAGTTCTTC
cdr3_length: 13
d_call: TRBD1
j_call: TRBJ2-1
v_call: TRBV5-1
clone_size: NA

cdr3_aa: CASSFSTPGGPNEQYF
cdr3_nt: TGTGCCAGCAGTTTCTCGACCCCGGGGGGGCCCAACGAGCAGTACTTC
cdr3_length: 16
d_call: TRBD2
j_call: TRBJ2-7
v_call: TRBV27
clone_size: NA

cdr3_aa: CASSPRSSSYEQYF
cdr3_nt: TGTGCCAGCAGCCCTAGATCGTCTTCCTACGAGCAGTACTTC
cdr3_length: 14
d_call: NA
j_call: TRBJ2-7
v_call: TRBV7-9
clone_size: NA

cdr3_aa: CATSSTSGVSGTQYF
cdr3_nt: TGTGCCACCAGCAGTACTAGCGGGGTGTCCGGGACCCAGTACTTC
cdr3_length: 15
d_call: TRBD2
j_call: TRBJ2-5
v_call: TRBV15
clone_size: NA

cdr3_aa: CASSRTSGYSYEQYF
cdr3_nt: TGTGCCAGCAGCCGGACTAGCGGGTACTCCTACGAGCAGTACTTC
cdr3_length: 15
d_call: TRBD2
j_call: TRBJ2-7
v_call: TRBV2
clone_size: once

cdr3_aa: CASSFRARANYGYTF
cdr3_nt: TGTGCCAGCAGCTTTAGGGCGAGGGCAAACTATGGCTACACCTTC
cdr3_length: 15
d_call: NA
j_call: TRBJ1-2
v_call: TRBV13
clone_size: NA

cdr3_aa: CASGLEGGGNQPQHF
cdr3_nt: TGTGCTAGTGGTTTGGAAGGAGGCGGCAATCAGCCCCAGCATTTT
cdr3_length: 15
d_call: NA
j_call: TRBJ1-5
v_call: TRBV12-5
clone_size: NA

cdr3_aa: CASALQRVGGTEAFF
cdr3_nt: TGTGCCAGCGCGCTTCAAAGGGTAGGAGGCACTGAAGCTTTCTTT
cdr3_length: 15
d_call: NA
j_call: TRBJ1-1
v_call: TRBV6-1
clone_size: NA

cdr3_aa: CASSSSTGNNQPQHF
cdr3_nt: TGTGCCAGCAGTTCGTCAACAGGGAACAATCAGCCCCAGCATTTT
cdr3_length: 15
d_call: NA
j_call: TRBJ1-5
v_call: TRBV6-5
clone_size: NA

cdr3_aa: CASSSRGIGGDNEQFF
cdr3_nt: TGCGCCAGCAGCTCCAGAGGGATCGGGGGAGACAATGAGCAGTTCTTC
cdr3_length: 16
d_call: NA
j_call: TRBJ2-1
v_call: TRBV4-1
clone_size: NA

cdr3_aa: CASSLGDSAEYQPQHF
cdr3_nt: TGCGCCAGCAGCTTGGGGGACAGCGCCGAATATCAGCCCCAGCATTTT
cdr3_length: 16
d_call: TRBD1
j_call: TRBJ1-5
v_call: TRBV5-1
clone_size: NA

cdr3_aa: CASSLAAGDTYEQYF
cdr3_nt: TGTGCCAGCAGCTTGGCAGCAGGGGACACCTACGAGCAGTACTTC
cdr3_length: 15
d_call: NA
j_call: TRBJ2-7
v_call: TRBV5-5
clone_size: NA

cdr3_aa: CASSSQGTGNQPQHF
cdr3_nt: TGTGCCAGCAGCTCTCAGGGGACAGGCAATCAGCCCCAGCATTTT
cdr3_length: 15
d_call: TRBD1
j_call: TRBJ1-5
v_call: TRBV7-2
clone_size: NA

cdr3_aa: CASSEGTGARDTIYF
cdr3_nt: TGTGCCAGCAGTGAGGGGACAGGGGCGCGGGACACCATATATTTT
cdr3_length: 15
d_call: TRBD1
j_call: TRBJ1-3
v_call: TRBV2
clone_size: NA

cdr3_aa: CARQIYNEQFF
cdr3_nt: TGTGCCCGACAGATATACAATGAGCAGTTCTTC
cdr3_length: 11
d_call: NA
j_call: TRBJ2-1
v_call: TRBV30
clone_size: few

cdr3_aa: CASSLWKGGLTDTQYF
cdr3_nt: TGTGCCAGCAGCTTGTGGAAGGGGGGGCTGACAGATACGCAGTATTTT
cdr3_length: 16
d_call: NA
j_call: TRBJ2-3
v_call: TRBV5-8
clone_size: NA

cdr3_aa: CASSPTPKETQYF
cdr3_nt: TGTGCCAGCAGCCCTACCCCCAAAGAGACCCAGTACTTC
cdr3_length: 13
d_call: NA
j_call: TRBJ2-5
v_call: TRBV6-5
clone_size: NA

cdr3_aa: CASSGGAGATYEQYF
cdr3_nt: TGTGCCAGCAGCGGAGGAGCAGGGGCCACCTACGAGCAGTACTTC
cdr3_length: 15
d_call: NA
j_call: TRBJ2-7
v_call: TRBV9
clone_size: NA

cdr3_aa: CASSLERVTSYEQYF
cdr3_nt: TGTGCCAGCAGCTTGGAGAGGGTAACCTCCTACGAGCAGTACTTC
cdr3_length: 15
d_call: NA
j_call: TRBJ2-7
v_call: TRBV5-5
clone_size: NA

cdr3_aa: CSVTGIAGANVLTF
cdr3_nt: TGCAGCGTGACAGGGATCGCTGGGGCCAACGTCCTGACTTTC
cdr3_length: 14
d_call: TRBD1
j_call: TRBJ2-6
v_call: TRBV29-1
clone_size: NA

cdr3_aa: CASSEIAGTGGVGYTF
cdr3_nt: TGTGCCAGCAGCGAAATAGCCGGGACAGGGGGCGTTGGCTACACCTTC
cdr3_length: 16
d_call: TRBD1
j_call: TRBJ1-2
v_call: TRBV5-6
clone_size: NA

cdr3_aa: CASSQGQGQYEQYF
cdr3_nt: TGCGCCAGCAGCCAGGGACAGGGGCAATACGAGCAGTACTTC
cdr3_length: 14
d_call: TRBD1
j_call: TRBJ2-7
v_call: TRBV4-1
clone_size: NA

cdr3_aa: CASSLRGANQPQHF
cdr3_nt: TGTGCCAGCAGCCTCCGGGGGGCTAATCAGCCCCAGCATTTT
cdr3_length: 14
d_call: NA
j_call: TRBJ1-5
v_call: TRBV27
clone_size: NA

cdr3_aa: CASSREVLQVFGFF
cdr3_nt: TGTGCCAGCAGTCGCGAGGTCCTGCAAGTCTTTGGTTTCTTT
cdr3_length: 14
d_call: NA
j_call: TRBJ1-1
v_call: TRBV27
clone_size: once

cdr3_aa: CASSYSEETEAFF
cdr3_nt: TGTGCCAGCAGTTACTCAGAAGAGACTGAAGCTTTCTTT
cdr3_length: 13
d_call: NA
j_call: TRBJ1-1
v_call: TRBV6-5
clone_size: NA

cdr3_aa: CASSAGAGSSYNEQFF
cdr3_nt: TGTGCCAGCAGCGCCGGGGCGGGGAGCTCCTACAATGAGCAGTTCTTC
cdr3_length: 16
d_call: NA
j_call: TRBJ2-1
v_call: TRBV9
clone_size: NA